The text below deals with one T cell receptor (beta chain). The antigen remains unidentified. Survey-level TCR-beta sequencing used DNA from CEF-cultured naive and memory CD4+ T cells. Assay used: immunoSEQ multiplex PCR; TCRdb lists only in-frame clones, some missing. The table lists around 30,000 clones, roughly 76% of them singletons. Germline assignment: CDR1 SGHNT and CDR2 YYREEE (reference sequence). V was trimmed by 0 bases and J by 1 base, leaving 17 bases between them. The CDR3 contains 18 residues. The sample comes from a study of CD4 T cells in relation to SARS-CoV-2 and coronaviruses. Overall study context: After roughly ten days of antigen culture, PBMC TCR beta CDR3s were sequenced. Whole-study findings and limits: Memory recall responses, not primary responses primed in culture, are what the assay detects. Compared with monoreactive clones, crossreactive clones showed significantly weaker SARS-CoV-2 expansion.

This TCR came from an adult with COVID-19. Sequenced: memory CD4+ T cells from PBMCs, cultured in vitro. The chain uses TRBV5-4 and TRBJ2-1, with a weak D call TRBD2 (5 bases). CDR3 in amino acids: CASSLALGRAGSYNEQFF. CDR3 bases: TGTGCCAGCAGCTTGGCACTGGGTCGGGCGGGTTCCTACAATGAGCAGTTCTTC. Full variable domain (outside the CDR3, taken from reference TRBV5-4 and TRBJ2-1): ETGVTQSPTHLIKTRGQQVTLRCSSQSGHNTVSWYQQALGQGPQFIFQYYREEENGRGNFPPRFSGLQFPNYSSELNVNALELDDSALYLCASSLALGRAGSYNEQFFGPGTRLTVL.